The 15 T cell receptor beta chains presented below share a single source sample, sequenced in a study of Graves' ophthalmopathy and Graves' hyperthyroidism. Amplification from RNA transcripts yielded the TCR beta CDR3 regions. The authors performed first-round RT-PCR with HTBI primers and then a second-round multiplex PCR. A single record per CDR3 protein comes from TCRdb applying MiXCR to the multiplex PCR reads. Of over 650,000 distinct CDR3 sequences detected, about 38% appear once; the ten largest clones hold about 3.3%. The sequenced sample consisted of peripheral blood. These receptors all stem from an adult man with Graves' ophthalmopathy.

This sequence joins TRBV12-3 or TRBV12-4 and TRBJ2-7, with unresolved D. The CDR3 runs 14 residues. Between the trimmed V and J ends, which lost 4 bases and 2 bases, there was a span of 12 bases. CDR3 nucleotides: TGTGCCAGCAGTTCTTGGGATAAAGCCTACGAGCAGTACTTC. Encoded protein: CASSSWDKAYEQYF.

Comments on this clonotype: With a much larger clone just one base away, this may be a read error. V is TRBV7-9 and J is TRBJ1-2; TRBD1 might be the D (5 bases). The CDR3 covers 14 residues. Germline V gene data show CDR1 as SEHNR and CDR2 as FQNEAQ (reference sequence). CDR3 loop: CASSSHQGDYGYAF. In nucleotides, the CDR3 is TGTGCCAGCAGCTCCCACCAGGGTGACTATGGCTACGCCTTC. Together with reference TRBV7-9 and TRBJ1-2, the CDR3 gives the full variable domain: DTGVSQNPRHKITKRGQNVTFRCDPISEHNRLYWYRQTLGQGPEFLTYFQNEAQLEKSRLLSDRFSAERPKGSFSTLEIQRTEQGDSAMYLCASSSHQGDYGYAFGSGTRLTVV.

The chain recombines TRBV15 with TRBJ1-6; D unclear. This CDR3 is built from 14 residues. Trimming pared 0 bases from V and 13 bases from J, leaving 13 bases between. Germline CDR1 and CDR2: LNHNV and YYDKDF (reference sequence). This CDR3 is CATSREVRYQPLHF. The CDR3 DNA reads TGTGCCACCAGCAGAGAGGTCAGATATCAGCCCCTCCACTTT.

V gene TRBV5-4 combines with J gene TRBJ2-7, with 7 bases fitting TRBD1. The CDR3 runs to 16 residues. V lost 4 bases, J lost 0 bases, and 10 bases stayed unmatched. Germline V gene data show CDR1 as SGHNT and CDR2 as YYREEE (reference sequence). The CDR3 DNA reads as TGTGCCAGCAGCCCCGAGGGACAGAGGTCCTCCTACGAGCAGTACTTC. Translation: CASSPEGQRSSYEQYF. Full variable domain (missing parts from reference TRBV5-4 and TRBJ2-7): ETGVTQSPTHLIKTRGQQVTLRCSSQSGHNTVSWYQQALGQGPQFIFQYYREEENGRGNFPPRFSGLQFPNYSSELNVNALELDDSALYLCASSPEGQRSSYEQYFGPGTRLTVT.

The chain uses TRBV5-6 and TRBJ1-6; D possibly corresponds to TRBD1 (5 bases). The germline CDR1 and CDR2 sequences are SGHDT and YYEEEE. V dropped 5 bases and J dropped 1 base, with 10 bases sitting between them. The CDR3 contains 15 residues. CDR3 loop: CASSMQGSYNSPLHF. CDR3 sequence (DNA): TGTGCCAGCAGTATGCAGGGATCCTATAATTCACCCCTCCACTTT.

V and J are TRBV10-3 and TRBJ1-1; D might be TRBD1 (5 bases). The germline CDR1 and CDR2 sequences are ENHRY and SYGVKD. V shed 5 bases and J shed 6 bases, with 13 bases lying between them. The CDR3 is made up of 13 amino acids. DNA for the CDR3: TGTGCCATCAGTTACGGGGGTTACGCTGAAGCTTTCTTT. Residues: CAISYGGYAEAFF.

The rearrangement joins TRBV10-3 to TRBJ1-4; weak D call: TRBD1 (5 bases). The germline V gene encodes CDR1 ENHRY and CDR2 SYGVKD. The CDR3 has 14 amino acids. Between the trimmed V and J ends, which lost 10 bases and 10 bases, there was a span of 22 bases. The CDR3, as DNA: TGTGCCACACGGGACCGCGGGGCTCATGGAAAACTGTTTTTT. Translation: CATRDRGAHGKLFF.

The chain is built from TRBV2 and TRBJ1-6; perhaps TRBD1 as D (5 bases). Germline CDR1 reads SNHLY; CDR2 reads FYNNEI. V lost 5 bases, J lost 7 bases, and 12 bases lay in between. This CDR3 has 14 amino acids. The CDR3 nucleotides read TGTGCCAGCAGTCCTACAGGCAGCAATTCACCCCTCCACTTT. This translates into CASSPTGSNSPLHF.

The chain has TRBV25-1 and TRBJ1-5, with D possibly being TRBD1 (5 bases). Germline-derived CDR1 and CDR2 are MGHDK and SYGVNS. This CDR3 is built from 14 residues. Here the CDR3 reads CARVVSGERQPQHF. The CDR3 bases are TGTGCTAGAGTTGTTTCGGGGGAGAGGCAGCCCCAGCATTTT.

This clonotype showed up many times. The rearrangement links TRBV10-3 to TRBJ2-5; tentatively, D is TRBD1 (7 bases). The CDR3 has 16 amino acids. Trimming removed 2 bases from V and 2 bases from J, with 15 bases in between. Germline CDR1 is ENHRY and CDR2 is SYGVKD. The chain's CDR3 is CAISETGEALQETQYF. In DNA, the CDR3 is TGTGCCATCAGTGAGACAGGGGAGGCCCTTCAAGAGACCCAGTACTTC.

This clonotype was observed a single time. V usage is TRBV15 and J usage is TRBJ1-5; tentative D call: TRBD1 (6 bases). CDR3 length: 16 amino acids. Germline assignment: CDR1 LNHNV and CDR2 YYDKDF (reference sequence). Trimming removed 0 bases from V and 6 bases from J, with 15 bases in between. Here the CDR3 reads CATSRDIRGAFQPQHF. In nucleotides, the CDR3 is TGTGCCACCAGCAGAGATATAAGGGGGGCTTTTCAGCCCCAGCATTTT.

V gene TRBV7-9 combines with J gene TRBJ1-6, with 8 positions matching TRBD1. After removal of 2 bases from V and 7 bases from J, the junction contained 7 bases not matched to a gene. Per the germline V gene, CDR1 is SEHNR and CDR2 is FQNEAQ (reference sequence). This CDR3 is built from 16 residues. The CDR3 loop is CASSLTQGGSNSPLHF. In DNA form, the CDR3 reads TGTGCCAGCAGCTTAACACAGGGGGGCTCGAATTCACCCCTCCACTTT.

This clonotype appeared once. The chain couples TRBV29-1 to TRBJ1-4, with 7 bases that match TRBD1. Unmatched junction bases numbered 8, after V lost 7 bases and J lost 6 bases. CDR3 length: 13 amino acids. Looked up from germline, CDR1 is SQVTM and CDR2 is ANQGSEA. The CDR3 here is CSAWTGPDEKLFF. DNA of the CDR3: TGCAGCGCGTGGACAGGCCCTGATGAAAAACTGTTTTTT.

In its sample, this clonotype was seen many times. This chain uses TRBV19 with TRBJ1-6, with 7 bases aligning to TRBD1. The V gene's germline CDR1 is LNHDA and CDR2 SQIVND (reference sequence). This CDR3 region has 15 residues. The J segment lost 9 bases and the V segment lost 5 bases, leaving 10 bases of the junction unmatched. The CDR3: CASSRDSTSTSPLHF. DNA of the CDR3: TGTGCCAGTAGTCGGGACAGCACCTCAACTTCACCCCTCCACTTT.

CDR3 sequence reads: CASSATGTGTTEAFF. In DNA form, the CDR3 reads TGTGCCAGCAGCGCAACCGGGACAGGGACCACTGAAGCTTTCTTT. This chain uses TRBV9 with TRBJ1-1, with TRBD1 identical over 9 bases. CDR3 length equals 15 residues. The V gene end was trimmed by 3 bases and the J gene end by 4 bases; junction bases not matched to a gene: 7. Germline V gene data show CDR1 as SGDLS and CDR2 as YYNGEE.